Shown below are 15 T cell receptor beta chains from a single sample sequenced in a study of control samples from healthy donors and cancer patients. TCRdb's copy holds only in-frame clones and misses some; the assay was immunoSEQ multiplex PCR. The table has approximately 150,000 clones, 75% to 95% seen once. Sequencing input: blood. The receptors here all came from a man aged 25-45 years in good health.

A word on this clone: Distinct nucleotide sequences in the sample also encode this CDR3. The CDR3 region has the DNA TGTGCCAGCACCCAGGGATATGGCTACACCTTC. It is translated as CASTQGYGYTF. The chain links TRBV12-3 or TRBV12-4 to TRBJ1-2; weak D call: TRBD1 (5 bases). The germline V and J ends were trimmed by 7 bases and 5 bases, with 8 bases remaining between them. This CDR3 is built from 11 residues.

V usage is TRBV7-9 and J usage is TRBJ1-5; D is unclear. The CDR3 has 13 amino acids. V dropped 8 bases and J dropped 6 bases, with 14 bases sitting between them. Germline assignment: CDR1 SEHNR and CDR2 FQNEAQ (reference sequence). The CDR3 sequence is CASSTVGAQPQHF. The CDR3 DNA reads TGTGCCAGCTCTACGGTGGGTGCTCAGCCCCAGCATTTT.

J is TRBJ2-7 and V is TRBV5-1; D possibly matches TRBD1 or TRBD2 (6 bases each). The V and J ends lost 4 bases and 7 bases respectively, with 9 bases between them. Germline lookup yields CDR1 SGHRS and CDR2 YFSETQ. The CDR3 sequence is 11 residues long. CDR3 nucleotide sequence: TGCGCCAGCAGCCGGGGGCGGGAGCAGTACTTC. Amino acid sequence: CASSRGREQYF.

This clone was detected only a few times. The rearrangement uses TRBV29-1 and TRBJ2-5, with a weak D call TRBD1 (5 bases). This CDR3 region has 13 residues. Trimming pared 6 bases from V and 4 bases from J, leaving 15 bases between. Germline-derived CDR1 and CDR2 are SQVTM and ANQGSEA. In nucleotides, the CDR3 is TGCAGCGTGTCCTCAGGGTCCCGAGAGACCCAGTACTTC. This codes for CSVSSGSRETQYF.

V is TRBV7-2 and J is TRBJ1-3; TRBD1 is a possible D gene (6 bases). Germline-derived CDR1 and CDR2 are SGHTA and FQGNSA. V was trimmed by 1 base and J by 1 base, leaving 11 bases between them. The CDR3 has 16 amino acids. The CDR3 nucleotides read TGTGCCAGCAGCTTAGAGGGCCAGGGGTCTGGAAACACCATATATTTT. It encodes CASSLEGQGSGNTIYF.

The rearrangement links TRBV5-1 to TRBJ1-3; D is ambiguous. The V gene's germline CDR1 is SGHRS and CDR2 YFSETQ. The CDR3 length is 15 residues. The V end lost 3 bases, the J end lost 0 bases, and 10 bases lay between the germline ends. CDR3 DNA: TGCGCCAGCAGCTCCACCGGGAACTCTGGAAACACCATATATTTT. Residues: CASSSTGNSGNTIYF.

J is TRBJ1-1 and V is TRBV12-5; tentative D call: TRBD1 (6 bases). CDR1 is LGHNT, CDR2 FRNRAP, per germline. The CDR3 totals 13 residues. V was shortened by 7 bases and J by 1 base, with 10 bases between the two germline ends. Here the CDR3 DNA reads TGTGCTAGTGATCTGACAGGGAACACTGAAGCTTTCTTT. Its translation: CASDLTGNTEAFF.

The J gene is TRBJ2-1, the V gene TRBV7-3, with TRBD2 identical over 14 bases. V lost 1 base and J lost 2; bases outside the gene matches: 4. The germline V gene encodes CDR1 SGHTA and CDR2 FQGTGA. The CDR3 sequence is 18 residues long. In DNA, the CDR3 is TGTGCCAGCAGCTTAATCTCGGGACTAGCGGGGGCCTACAATGAGCAGTTCTTC. Translation gives CASSLISGLAGAYNEQFF.

The V call is TRBV7-9, the J call TRBJ2-7; the match to TRBD1 covers 7 bases. Unmatched junction bases numbered 7, after V lost 1 base and J lost 4 bases. Germline CDR1 and CDR2: SEHNR and FQNEAQ (reference sequence). This CDR3 is built from 15 residues. The CDR3 protein is CASSLEQGIGYEQYF. The CDR3 DNA reads TGTGCCAGCAGCTTAGAACAGGGGATAGGGTACGAGCAGTACTTC.

This chain joins TRBV24-1 and TRBJ1-1, with a weak D call TRBD1 (5 bases). Trimming pared 8 bases from V and 1 base from J, leaving 10 bases between. CDR1 KGHDR and CDR2 SFDVKD come from the germline V gene. The CDR3 consists of 13 residues. The CDR3 region is CATTGRGNTEAFF. The CDR3 DNA sequence: TGTGCCACCACAGGGAGAGGGAACACTGAAGCTTTCTTT.

The chain recombines TRBV6-6 with TRBJ1-2; D is possibly TRBD1 (6 bases). Germline CDR1 is MNHNY and CDR2 is SVGAGI (reference sequence). Deletions cut 2 bases from V and 5 bases from J, with 9 bases between. The CDR3 is made up of 13 amino acids. The CDR3 coding sequence is TGTGCCAGCAGTTACGACAGGTTTTATGGCTACACCTTC. It codes for CASSYDRFYGYTF.

This chain links TRBV5-4 with TRBJ2-7; D remains ambiguous. Trimming removed 1 base from V and 4 bases from J, with 6 bases in between. The CDR3 length is 12 residues. Per germline, CDR1 SGHNT and CDR2 YYREEE (reference sequence). The CDR3 protein is CASSLSGYEQYF. The CDR3 coding sequence is TGTGCCAGCAGCTTGTCCGGATACGAGCAGTACTTC. Full variable domain (rest looked up from reference TRBV5-4 and TRBJ2-7): ETGVTQSPTHLIKTRGQQVTLRCSSQSGHNTVSWYQQALGQGPQFIFQYYREEENGRGNFPPRFSGLQFPNYSSELNVNALELDDSALYLCASSLSGYEQYFGPGTRLTVT.

This chain links TRBV7-3 with TRBJ1-1, with 8 nucleotides matching TRBD1. CDR1 SGHTA and CDR2 FQGTGA come from the germline V gene. Trimming took 4 bases from V and 9 from J; bases not matched to a gene: 4. This CDR3 spans 12 amino acids. CDR3 bases: TGTGCCAGCAGCTCGCGGACAGGGCAAGCTTTCTTT. It translates to CASSSRTGQAFF.

The chain is built from TRBV27 and TRBJ1-2; no reliable D call. The V end was cut by 6 bases, the J end by 0 bases, with 14 bases between. CDR1 is MNHEY and CDR2 is SMNVEV in the germline V gene (reference sequence). This CDR3 is 15 amino acids long. The CDR3 loop reads CASSLSPGSNYGYTF. The CDR3 bases are TGTGCCAGCAGCTTAAGTCCCGGTTCTAACTATGGCTACACCTTC.

The chain employs TRBV7-9 and TRBJ2-7, with 13 bases fitting TRBD2. The J segment lost 0 bases and the V segment lost 4 bases, leaving 3 bases of the junction unmatched. Germline CDR1 reads SEHNR; CDR2 reads FQNEAQ (reference sequence). The CDR3 is made up of 16 amino acids. CDR3 sequence: CASSSGLAGASYEQYF. The CDR3 nucleotides read TGTGCCAGCAGCTCCGGACTAGCGGGGGCCTCCTACGAGCAGTACTTC.